The 21 T cell receptor beta chains listed next were all sequenced from one sample in a study of lymphopenia after photon versus proton radiotherapy. The method was immunoSEQ multiplex PCR; TCRdb's version includes in-frame clones alone and lacks a portion of them. Of about 83,000 clones listed, about 86% were seen once; the top ten hold around 1.4%. This sample comprised peripheral blood, obtained from a patient treated with proton-based radiotherapy. Receptor source: a man aged 60 to 69 with pancreatic cancer.

The chain recombines TRBV9 with TRBJ2-7; D gene uncertain. The CDR3 is made up of 14 amino acids. Germline V gives CDR1 SGDLS, CDR2 YYNGEE. The ends were cut back, 0 bases at V and 3 bases at J, with 10 bases in the middle. As DNA, the CDR3 is TGTGCCAGCAGCGTAGCGGGCGGTTTCTACGAGCAGTACTTC. Translation: CASSVAGGFYEQYF.

This clone was found a few times. The chain joins TRBV4-2 to TRBJ2-2, with 11 bases identical to TRBD2. CDR1 and CDR2 (germline): LGHNA, YNFKEQ. The V gene end was trimmed by 5 bases and the J gene end by 2 bases; junction bases not matched to a gene: 4. CDR3 size: 16 residues. The CDR3 reads CASSGRLAGNTGELFF. The CDR3 DNA follows: TGTGCCAGCAGCGGCCGACTAGCGGGAAACACCGGGGAGCTGTTTTTT.

This chain connects TRBV5-5 to TRBJ2-4, with D unresolved. Looked up from germline, CDR1 is SGHKS and CDR2 is YYEKEE (reference sequence). There are 14 residues in the CDR3. V gave up 0 bases and J gave up 6 bases, with 10 bases separating them. The chain's CDR3 is CASSLGLFGNIQYF. The DNA for the CDR3 is TGTGCCAGCAGCTTGGGGCTGTTTGGAAACATTCAGTACTTC.

The chain combines TRBV6-6 with TRBJ2-7; 9 positions agree with TRBD1. Germline CDR1 MNHNY, CDR2 SVGAGI (reference sequence). The CDR3 has 14 residues. The junction had 6 bases not matched to a gene; V was cut back by 7 bases and J by 2 bases. CDR3 in DNA: TGTGCCAGCAAACAGGGACAGGGAACCTACGAGCAGTACTTC. Its protein product is CASKQGQGTYEQYF.

V gene TRBV28 combines with J gene TRBJ2-2, with no clear D. The V and J ends lost 6 bases and 9 bases respectively, with 8 bases between them. The V gene's germline CDR1 is MDHEN and CDR2 SYDVKM. This CDR3 region has 11 residues. CDR3 region: CASSAKRELFF. The DNA for the CDR3 is TGTGCCAGCAGCGCGAAACGGGAGCTGTTTTTT.

The chain uses TRBV30 and TRBJ2-7, with TRBD2 as a possible D gene (5 bases). Germline values: CDR1 GTSNPN, CDR2 SVGIG (reference sequence). The CDR3 has 14 residues. The V gene lost 3 bases and the J gene lost 3 bases, with 15 bases spanning the gap. The CDR3: CAWSRKRTVYEQYF. The CDR3 DNA follows: TGTGCCTGGAGCCGCAAGCGGACGGTCTACGAGCAGTACTTC.

This sequence joins TRBV7-9 and TRBJ2-7; TRBD1 agrees at 8 bases. V lost 5 bases, J lost 3 bases, and 9 bases stayed unmatched. Germline assignment: CDR1 SEHNR and CDR2 FQNEAQ (reference sequence). The CDR3 runs 15 residues. The CDR3 DNA reads as TGTGCCAGCAGCGCACTGACAGGGGCCCTCTACGAGCAGTACTTC. Encoded protein: CASSALTGALYEQYF.

The chain employs TRBV7-8 and TRBJ2-7; unclear D gene. The CDR3 has 12 amino acids. Trimming shortened V by 4 bases and J by 2 bases, and 6 bases separated the two germline ends. CDR1 is SGHVS, CDR2 FQNEAQ, per germline. CDR3 DNA sequence: TGTGCCAGCAGCTCAGGACCCTACGAGCAGTACTTC. This encodes CASSSGPYEQYF.

The chain employs TRBV27 and TRBJ1-5; the D is unclear. This CDR3 contains 15 residues. Germline lookup yields CDR1 MNHEY and CDR2 SMNVEV (reference sequence). The V end lost 5 bases, the J end lost 0 bases, and 11 bases lay between the germline ends. The CDR3 loop reads CASSAGGRSNQPQHF. CDR3 nucleotide sequence: TGTGCCAGCAGTGCCGGCGGCCGTAGCAATCAGCCCCAGCATTTT.

The V call is TRBV6-1, the J call TRBJ1-4; D is undetermined. Germline values: CDR1 MNHNS, CDR2 SASEGT. There are 11 residues in the CDR3. V was cut by 0 bases and J by 12 bases, with 5 bases left in between. CDR3 DNA sequence: TGTGCCAGCAGTGAAGCTTTCGAACTGTTTTTT. This gives the protein CASSEAFELFF.

The V gene is TRBV29-1, the J gene TRBJ1-2, with 7 bases aligning to TRBD1. CDR1 and CDR2 from the germline V gene are SQVTM and ANQGSEA. V was pared by 7 bases and J by 6 bases, with 8 bases of the junction left unmatched. The CDR3 spans 12 residues. The CDR3: CSAGDSRDGYTF. The CDR3 DNA follows: TGCAGCGCCGGGGACAGTAGAGATGGCTACACCTTC.

The chain recombines TRBV28 with TRBJ2-3; D gene unclear. Deletions cut 5 bases from V and 4 bases from J, with 10 bases between. CDR3 length equals 13 residues. CDR1 MDHEN and CDR2 SYDVKM come from the germline V gene. CDR3 loop: CASSEPGPDTQYF. The CDR3 nucleotides are TGTGCCAGCAGTGAGCCGGGCCCAGATACGCAGTATTTT. Full variable domain (rest looked up from reference TRBV28 and TRBJ2-3): DVKVTQSSRYLVKRTGEKVFLECVQDMDHENMFWYRQDPGLGLRLIYFSYDVKMKEKGDIPEGYSVSREKKERFSLILESASTNQTSMYLCASSEPGPDTQYFGPGTRLTVL.

The chain is built from TRBV4-2 and TRBJ1-1; D gene ambiguous. The CDR3 contains 14 residues. Germline CDR1 is LGHNA and CDR2 is YNFKEQ. Trimming pared 4 bases from V and 5 bases from J, leaving 14 bases between. DNA of the CDR3: TGTGCCAGCAGCCCCGCAGGAGGGAAGACTGAAGCTTTCTTT. Translated, it gives CASSPAGGKTEAFF.

V usage is TRBV2 and J usage is TRBJ2-1; D may match TRBD1 or TRBD2 (5 bases each). The CDR3 totals 13 residues. Per germline, CDR1 SNHLY and CDR2 FYNNEI. Between the trimmed V and J ends, which lost 5 bases and 15 bases, there was a span of 20 bases. CDR3 region: CASSPTRGKGAFF. CDR3 in DNA: TGTGCCAGCAGTCCGACTCGGGGAAAAGGGGCGTTCTTC.

This clone was recorded only once. The chain has TRBV5-6 and TRBJ2-2, with a possible D match to TRBD2 (6 bases). Trimming stripped 7 bases from V and 6 bases from J, with 13 bases between. This CDR3 has 13 residues. Germline V gene sequence: CDR1 SGHDT, CDR2 YYEEEE. The CDR3 loop reads CASGRGGAGELFF. CDR3 in DNA: TGTGCCAGCGGACGGGGAGGAGCCGGGGAGCTGTTTTTT.

The chain's CDR3 is CASSSSGTVREQYF. The CDR3 DNA sequence: TGTGCCAGCTCATCCTCCGGGACAGTCCGCGAGCAGTACTTC. This rearrangement joins TRBV18 to TRBJ2-7; 7 bases fit TRBD1. CDR1 and CDR2 from the germline V gene are KGHSH and LQKENI. This CDR3 has 14 amino acids. J lost 6 bases, V lost 5 bases, and 10 bases had no gene match.

The V gene is TRBV10-3, the J gene TRBJ2-7, with 12 bases that match TRBD2. The CDR3 runs to 16 residues. From germline, CDR1 is ENHRY and CDR2 SYGVKD. V was clipped by 6 bases and J by 5 bases; unmatched bases: 11. CDR3 DNA sequence: TGTGCCATCAGGGCTAGCGGGAGGGCCTCCGCCGACGAGCAGTACTTC. Amino acid sequence: CAIRASGRASADEQYF.

V and J are TRBV19 and TRBJ1-3; D possibly corresponds to TRBD1 (5 bases). CDR1 is LNHDA, CDR2 SQIVND, per germline (reference sequence). The CDR3 spans 16 residues. V dropped 4 bases and J dropped 0 bases, with 13 bases sitting between them. The CDR3 is CASSTPGLGSGNTIYF. The CDR3 DNA sequence: TGTGCCAGTAGTACGCCGGGACTGGGCTCTGGAAACACCATATATTTT.

This clone was observed a single time. The V and J genes are TRBV7-3 and TRBJ2-2; maybe TRBD1 (6 bases). Looked up from germline, CDR1 is SGHTA and CDR2 is FQGTGA. Between the trimmed V and J ends, which lost 0 bases and 4 bases, there was a span of 9 bases. The CDR3 is made up of 15 amino acids. This CDR3 is CASSLTLRGTGELFF. Written as DNA, the CDR3 is TGTGCCAGCAGCTTAACTCTCAGGGGCACCGGGGAGCTGTTTTTT.

V and J are TRBV6-4 and TRBJ2-7; 7 positions agree with TRBD2. This CDR3 is 13 amino acids long. After removal of 5 bases from V and 4 bases from J, the junction contained 5 bases not matched to a gene. Per germline, CDR1 MRHNA and CDR2 SNTAGT. The CDR3: CASSLQGGYEQYF. The CDR3 nucleotides are TGTGCCAGCAGTCTTCAGGGAGGGTACGAGCAGTACTTC.

CDR3 amino acids: CASRRDFTNEQFF. In DNA, the CDR3 is TGTGCCAGCAGGCGGGACTTTACAAATGAGCAGTTCTTC. This chain links TRBV2 with TRBJ2-1; possible D gene TRBD2, 6 bases. Germline-derived CDR1 and CDR2 are SNHLY and FYNNEI. The CDR3 runs to 13 residues. Trimming took 6 bases from V and 7 from J, leaving 13 bases between them. Full variable domain (missing parts from reference TRBV2 and TRBJ2-1): EPEVTQTPSHQVTQMGQEVILRCVPISNHLYFYWYRQILGQKVEFLVSFYNNEISEKSEIFDDQFSVERPDGSNFTLKIRSTKLEDSAMYFCASRRDFTNEQFFGPGTRLTVL.